This passage covers 3 T cell receptor beta chains from one sample sequenced in a study of monozygotic twins with inflammatory bowel disease (dated by TCRdb to between 2019 and 2020). The library was produced with 5' RACE. Sequencing was performed on an Illumina HiSeq 2500. Through TCRdb reprocessing, the reads give one entry per CDR3 protein sequence; DNA is omitted. The sample table on file contains fewer than 550,000 distinct CDR3 sequences. Under 3% of the sample lies in the top ten. Material: blood. Every receptor here comes from a human donor with ulcerative colitis or Crohn's disease, or a healthy co-twin of an affected twin (not recorded which).

V is TRBV3-1 and J is TRBJ2-2; TCRdb calls TRBD2, which cannot be checked without DNA. The CDR3 runs to 16 residues. Germline assignment: CDR1 LGHDT and CDR2 YNNKEL (reference sequence). CDR3 amino acids: CASSFGLAGNTGELFF.

The J gene is TRBJ2-5, the V gene TRBV6-5; without DNA, the TCRdb call of TRBD2 cannot be checked. The CDR3 has 17 residues. The germline CDR1 and CDR2 sequences are MNHEY and SVGAGI. The chain's CDR3 is CASSYQGSELIGGTQYF.

The chain combines TRBV27 with TRBJ2-2; as DNA is missing, the TRBD2 call by TCRdb cannot be tested. In germline, CDR1 is MNHEY, CDR2 SMNVEV (reference sequence). There are 16 residues in the CDR3. CDR3 loop: CASSSGTSGGTGELFF.